Listed here are 14 T cell receptor beta chains from one sample, sequenced in a study of blood T cell repertoires in COVID-19 (dated by TCRdb to 2018 to 2020). To prepare the library, the immunoSEQ multiplex PCR assay was applied. TCRdb carries this immuneACCESS record with in-frame sequences only. Its versions omit some clonotypes, under half of them owing to an unresolved V gene in the studies checked, with the rest unexplained. The sample records 200,000 to 250,000 clones, about 79% of which are singletons. The leading ten clones occupy approximately 1.3% of the sample. The sequenced material came from PBMCs or T cells enriched from blood (not recorded which). The receptors come from a woman aged 40 to 49 with acute COVID-19.

The chain joins TRBV19 to TRBJ2-5; TRBD2 might be the D (6 bases). V lost 6 bases, J lost 4 bases, and 15 bases lay in between. The CDR3 is made up of 14 amino acids. Germline CDR1 is LNHDA and CDR2 is SQIVND (reference sequence). The CDR3 loop is CASRAGPKGETQYF. In nucleotides, the CDR3 is TGTGCCAGTAGAGCGGGCCCAAAGGGAGAGACCCAGTACTTC.

The chain joins TRBV6-5 to TRBJ2-3, with 8 bases matching TRBD2. The germline gives CDR1 MNHEY, CDR2 SVGAGI. With 4 bases clipped from V and 8 bases from J, the junction kept 11 bases outside the gene matches. This CDR3 spans 15 amino acids. The CDR3 DNA follows: TGTGCCAGCAGTTTAGGACCGACTAGCGTCTCTACGCAGTATTTT. Its protein is CASSLGPTSVSTQYF.

This clone has only one observation. The CDR3: CASSARQGVETEAFF. The DNA of the CDR3 is TGCGCCAGCAGCGCTAGACAGGGGGTAGAGACTGAAGCTTTCTTT. This rearrangement joins TRBV5-1 to TRBJ1-1, with TRBD1 identical over 9 bases. Germline CDR1 SGHRS, CDR2 YFSETQ. This CDR3 region has 15 residues. V shed 4 bases, J shed 5 bases, and the junction held 9 bases outside the gene matches.

A few counts support this clone. The chain uses TRBV2 and TRBJ2-3, with D hard to call. This CDR3 has 13 residues. The ends were cut back, 6 bases at V and 4 bases at J, with 11 bases in the middle. Germline V gene data show CDR1 as SNHLY and CDR2 as FYNNEI. Here the CDR3 DNA reads TGTGCCAGCAGCGCCTATCGTCCAGATACGCAGTATTTT. This sequence encodes CASSAYRPDTQYF.

V gene TRBV5-1 combines with J gene TRBJ2-1; perhaps TRBD2 as D (6 bases). The ends were cut back, 1 base at V and 10 bases at J, with 21 bases in the middle. This CDR3 region has 16 residues. In germline, CDR1 is SGHRS, CDR2 YFSETQ. The CDR3 nucleotides are TGCGCCAGCAGCTTGACCCTAGAGGGAGGTAAAGGCGAGCAGTTCTTC. Its translation is CASSLTLEGGKGEQFF.

The chain carries TRBV6-6 and TRBJ1-5, with 8 nucleotides matching TRBD1. The trim removed 5 bases at V and 5 bases at J, leaving 8 bases unmatched. CDR1 and CDR2 from the germline V gene are MNHNY and SVGAGI (reference sequence). CDR3 size: 15 residues. CDR3 sequence (DNA): TGTGCCAGCAGTCCGCGGGACAGGCGATATCAGCCCCAGCATTTT. Translation: CASSPRDRRYQPQHF.

The chain links TRBV21-1 to TRBJ1-2; TRBD1 is the table's D call, not checked against the DNA. TRBV21-1 is recorded as a pseudogene. This CDR3 is 13 amino acids long. The CDR3 bases are TGTGCCAGCAGCCAGGGACAGGGCTATGGCTACACCTTC. Its translation is CASSQGQGYGYTF.

This chain links TRBV3-1 (or the pseudogene TRBV3-2) with TRBJ2-7; 14 bases are shared with TRBD2. Germline V CDR1 and CDR2: LGHDT, YNNKEL (reference sequence). With V trimmed by 3 bases and J by 3 bases, 4 bases remained unmatched. This CDR3 has 16 residues. CDR3 sequence (DNA): TGTGCCAGCAGCCACCGGACTAGCGGGGGGAACTACGAGCAGTACTTC. This sequence encodes CASSHRTSGGNYEQYF.

The chain combines TRBV19 with TRBJ1-5, with D perhaps matching TRBD1 (6 bases). With 7 bases removed from V and 5 bases from J, the gap between germline ends came to 12 bases. CDR3 length: 13 residues. Germline CDR1 reads LNHDA; CDR2 reads SQIVND (reference sequence). The CDR3 protein is CASMAGADQPQHF. The CDR3, as DNA: TGTGCCAGTATGGCAGGGGCGGATCAGCCCCAGCATTTT.

The rearrangement uses TRBV15 and TRBJ2-7; possible D gene TRBD2, 5 bases. This CDR3 is built from 15 residues. Germline V gene data show CDR1 as LNHNV and CDR2 as YYDKDF (reference sequence). V shed 0 bases and J shed 6 bases, with 15 bases lying between them. Here the CDR3 reads CATSRDPLASSEQYF. CDR3 DNA sequence: TGTGCCACCAGCAGAGATCCCCTAGCTTCTTCCGAGCAGTACTTC.

V gene TRBV6-5 combines with J gene TRBJ1-6, with D maybe TRBD1 (5 bases). The CDR3 has 14 residues. V lost 6 bases and J 12 bases, leaving 18 bases between the germline ends. The germline V gene encodes CDR1 MNHEY and CDR2 SVGAGI. As DNA, the CDR3 is TGTGCCAGCAGCCTTGGGACTCTGGAGGGACCCCTCCACTTT. It encodes CASSLGTLEGPLHF.

This rearrangement joins TRBV4-1 to TRBJ2-7, with 7 bases identical to TRBD1. Trimming cost V 1 base and J 1 base; bases outside gene matches: 4. The CDR3 runs to 15 residues. CDR1 and CDR2 from the germline V gene are MGHRA and YSYEKL. CDR3: CASSQGPTGSYEQYF. The DNA of the CDR3 is TGCGCCAGCAGCCAAGGACCGACAGGGTCCTACGAGCAGTACTTC.

This rearrangement joins TRBV9 to TRBJ1-2; 7 nucleotides align to TRBD1. Germline assignment: CDR1 SGDLS and CDR2 YYNGEE. There are 15 residues in the CDR3. With V trimmed by 4 bases and J by 0 bases, 6 bases remained unmatched. In DNA form, the CDR3 reads TGTGCCAGCAGCACCTGGGACAGTTCTAACTATGGCTACACCTTC. This gives the protein CASSTWDSSNYGYTF.

This clone has only a few counts. The chain employs TRBV6-2 or TRBV6-3 and TRBJ1-5; TRBD1 is a possible D gene (5 bases). The CDR3 covers 17 residues. CDR1 is MNHEY, CDR2 SVGEGT, per germline. V dropped 4 bases and J dropped 4 bases, with 20 bases sitting between them. The CDR3 spells CASSSRTGLAKNQPQHF. The CDR3 DNA sequence: TGTGCCAGCAGTTCGAGGACGGGACTAGCGAAAAATCAGCCCCAGCATTTT.